These 11 T cell receptor beta chains originate from one sample sequenced in a study of breast tumors, draining lymph nodes, adjacent tissues. Breast cancer patients provided tissue from their axillary draining lymph nodes. TCRdb redid the calling of the multiplex PCR reads with MiXCR, one entry per CDR3 protein. The sample includes around 140,000 distinct CDR3 sequences, approximately 32% of them seen just once. The sample taken for sequencing was axillary lymph node tissue. These receptors were collected from a female donor with breast cancer. Some clones in this sample may be carry-over from other donors' samples.

This clonotype was detected ten times or more. J is TRBJ1-6 and V is TRBV2, with 10 nucleotides matching TRBD1. Germline V gene data show CDR1 as SNHLY and CDR2 as FYNNEI. With 10 bases clipped from V and 1 base from J, the junction kept 7 bases outside the gene matches. The CDR3 covers 16 residues. Here the CDR3 reads CAILGQGVSYNSPLHF. The CDR3 DNA sequence: TGTGCCATCCTCGGACAGGGGGTGTCCTATAATTCACCCCTCCACTTT.

The chain links TRBV5-5 to TRBJ2-5; TRBD2 agrees at 7 bases. V gave up 10 bases and J gave up 5 bases; unmatched junction bases: 8. The CDR3 loop spans 12 amino acids. The germline gives CDR1 SGHKS, CDR2 YYEKEE (reference sequence). CDR3: CASGGGRETQYF. CDR3 nucleotide sequence: TGTGCCTCCGGGGGAGGGCGGGAGACCCAGTACTTC.

With regard to this clonotype: An end of the junction does not agree with germline; a read error may underlie this. This rearrangement joins TRBV15 to TRBJ2-1; D might be TRBD1 (6 bases). Germline lookup yields CDR1 LNHNV and CDR2 YYDKDF (reference sequence). This CDR3 has 16 amino acids. CDR3 residues: CATGRPGQGSWNEQFF. CDR3 DNA: TGTGCCACCGGCAGACCGGGACAAGGAAGTTGGAATGAGCAGTTCTTC.

As regards this clonotype: No conserved phenylalanine or tryptophan is present at the end of the CDR3, so a read error is the likely explanation. No DNA is shown, since the ends of the CDR3 on it are uncertain; the CDR3 is the one TCRdb lists. The chain has TRBV2 and TRBJ2-1; TRBD2 was called by the table and not checked on the DNA. The CDR3 extends over 16 residues, inclusive of both ends. Germline CDR1 SNHLY, CDR2 FYNNEI. Here the CDR3 reads CASCSRGTSRWDEQTL.

In this sample, this clonotype turned up many times. This sequence joins TRBV5-4 and TRBJ2-1, with a tentative D call TRBD1 (6 bases). Germline assignment: CDR1 SGHNT and CDR2 YYREEE (reference sequence). The CDR3 loop spans 14 amino acids. The V end was cut by 1 base, the J end by 6 bases, with 11 bases between. The CDR3: CASSLTGIFNEQFF. The CDR3 DNA follows: TGTGCCAGCAGCTTGACAGGGATTTTCAATGAGCAGTTCTTC.

Worth noting for this clonotype: A much larger clone sits a single nucleotide away, making a read error possible. The rearrangement uses TRBV6-4 and TRBJ2-5; D gene ambiguous. CDR3 size: 9 residues. CDR1 and CDR2 (germline): MRHNA, SNTAGT. V lost 5 bases, J lost 13 bases, and 8 bases lay in between. The CDR3 coding sequence is TGTGCCAGCAGTCAACCGCGGTACTTC. As protein: CASSQPRYF.

V usage is TRBV20-1 and J usage is TRBJ1-3, with a weak D call TRBD1 (5 bases). Germline assignment: CDR1 DFQATT and CDR2 SNEGSKA (reference sequence). The CDR3 covers 15 residues. V shed 0 bases and J shed 0 bases, with 9 bases lying between them. CDR3 protein: CSARDRATSGNTIYF. The CDR3 DNA reads TGCAGTGCTAGAGACAGGGCCACCTCTGGAAACACCATATATTTT.

The V gene is TRBV6-6, the J gene TRBJ1-6, with a tentative D call TRBD1 (6 bases). The germline V gene has CDR1 MNHNY and CDR2 SVGAGI (reference sequence). The CDR3 totals 16 residues. Trimming left V 2 bases short and J 7 bases short, with 15 bases between. The chain's CDR3 is CASSYERGIGNSPLHF. CDR3 nucleotides: TGTGCCAGCAGTTACGAAAGGGGGATTGGGAATTCACCCCTCCACTTT.

This clonotype was seen repeatedly, ten times or more. The CDR3 DNA reads as TGTGCCAGCAGCTTTGGGGGACAGGGTTATTCACCCCTCCACTTT. As protein: CASSFGGQGYSPLHF. The chain uses TRBV7-6 and TRBJ1-6, with 9 bases lining up with TRBD1. Losses at the gene ends were 3 bases for V and 8 bases for J; bases not matched to a gene: 5. The CDR3 runs 15 residues. Germline-derived CDR1 and CDR2 are SGHVS and FNYEAQ.

The V gene is TRBV28, the J gene TRBJ1-5, with 9 bases matching TRBD1. This CDR3 contains 15 residues. Trimming took 8 bases from V and 4 from J; bases not matched to a gene: 9. Germline values: CDR1 MDHEN, CDR2 SYDVKM. The CDR3 protein is CASYETGGRNQPQHF. CDR3 bases: TGTGCCAGCTATGAGACAGGGGGAAGAAATCAGCCCCAGCATTTT.

This clonotype came up many times. CDR3 sequence reads: CASSQEASGVGDEQFF. CDR3 bases: TGCGCCAGCAGCCAAGAGGCTAGCGGGGTGGGCGATGAGCAGTTCTTC. The chain joins TRBV4-3 to TRBJ2-1; TRBD2 agrees at 9 bases. The germline V gene has CDR1 LGHNA and CDR2 YSLEER. With 0 bases clipped from V and 8 bases from J, the junction kept 8 bases outside the gene matches. The CDR3 has 16 amino acids.